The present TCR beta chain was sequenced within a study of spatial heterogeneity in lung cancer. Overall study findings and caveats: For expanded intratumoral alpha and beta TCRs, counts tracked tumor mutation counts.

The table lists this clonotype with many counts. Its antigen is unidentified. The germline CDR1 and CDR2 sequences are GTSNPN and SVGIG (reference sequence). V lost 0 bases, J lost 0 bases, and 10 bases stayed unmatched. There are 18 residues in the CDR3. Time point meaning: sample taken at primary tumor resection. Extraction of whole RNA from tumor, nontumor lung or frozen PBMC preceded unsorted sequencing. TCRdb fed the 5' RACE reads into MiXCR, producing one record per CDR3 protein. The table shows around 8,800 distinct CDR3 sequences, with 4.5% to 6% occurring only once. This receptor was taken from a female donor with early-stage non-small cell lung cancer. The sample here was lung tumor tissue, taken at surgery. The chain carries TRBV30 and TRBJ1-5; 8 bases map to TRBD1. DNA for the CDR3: TGTGCCTGGAGTGTAAGCCGGACAGGGTTATATAGCAATCAGCCCCAGCATTTT. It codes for CAWSVSRTGLYSNQPQHF.